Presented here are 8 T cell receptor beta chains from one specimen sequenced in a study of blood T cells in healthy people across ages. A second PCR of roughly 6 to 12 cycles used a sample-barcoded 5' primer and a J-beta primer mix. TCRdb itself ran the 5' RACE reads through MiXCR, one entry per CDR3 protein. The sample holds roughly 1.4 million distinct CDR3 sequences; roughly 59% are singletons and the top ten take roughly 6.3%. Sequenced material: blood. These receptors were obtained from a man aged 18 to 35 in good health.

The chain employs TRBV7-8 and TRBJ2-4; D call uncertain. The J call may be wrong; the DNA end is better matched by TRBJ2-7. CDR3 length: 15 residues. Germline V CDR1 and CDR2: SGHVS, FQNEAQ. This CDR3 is CASSLEHSRYYEQYF. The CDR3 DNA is TGTGCCAGCAGCTTAGAGCACAGTAGATACTACGAGCAGTACTTC.

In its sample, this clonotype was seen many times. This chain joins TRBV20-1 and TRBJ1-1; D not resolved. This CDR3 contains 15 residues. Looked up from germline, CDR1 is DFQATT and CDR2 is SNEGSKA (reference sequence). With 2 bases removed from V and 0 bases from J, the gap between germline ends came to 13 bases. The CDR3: CSARMGFEMNTEAFF. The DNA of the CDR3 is TGCAGTGCTAGAATGGGGTTTGAAATGAACACTGAAGCTTTCTTT.

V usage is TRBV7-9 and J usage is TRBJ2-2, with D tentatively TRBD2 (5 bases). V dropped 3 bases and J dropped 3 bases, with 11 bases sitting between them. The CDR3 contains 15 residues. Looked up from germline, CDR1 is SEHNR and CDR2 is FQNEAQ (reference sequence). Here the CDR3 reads CASSLAGIHTGELFF. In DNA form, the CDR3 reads TGTGCCAGCAGCTTGGCGGGTATACACACCGGGGAGCTGTTTTTT.

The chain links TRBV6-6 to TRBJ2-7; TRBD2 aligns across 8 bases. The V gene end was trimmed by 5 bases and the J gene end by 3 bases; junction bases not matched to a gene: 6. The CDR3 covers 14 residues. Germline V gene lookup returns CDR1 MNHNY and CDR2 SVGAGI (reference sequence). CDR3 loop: CASSRGGAGYEQYF. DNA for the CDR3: TGTGCCAGCAGTCGGGGGGGAGCGGGCTACGAGCAGTACTTC.

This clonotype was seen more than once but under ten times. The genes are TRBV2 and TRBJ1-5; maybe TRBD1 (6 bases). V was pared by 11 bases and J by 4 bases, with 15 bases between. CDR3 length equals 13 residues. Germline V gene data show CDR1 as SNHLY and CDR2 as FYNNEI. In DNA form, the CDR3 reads TGTGCCTCCCAACGGGGGCATAATCAGCCCCAGCATTTT. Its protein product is CASQRGHNQPQHF.

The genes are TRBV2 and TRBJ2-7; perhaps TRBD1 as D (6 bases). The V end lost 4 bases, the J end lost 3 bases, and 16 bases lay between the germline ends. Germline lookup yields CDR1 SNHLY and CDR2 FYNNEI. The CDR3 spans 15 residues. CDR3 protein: CASSAFTGKFYEQYF. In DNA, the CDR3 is TGTGCCAGCAGTGCCTTCACAGGGAAATTCTACGAGCAGTACTTC.

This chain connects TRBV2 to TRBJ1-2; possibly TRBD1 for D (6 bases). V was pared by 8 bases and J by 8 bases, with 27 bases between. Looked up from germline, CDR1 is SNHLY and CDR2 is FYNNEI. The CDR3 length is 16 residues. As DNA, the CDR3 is TGTGCCAGCCAACTGCTACAGGGCCCCATCGTCGGGGGCTACACCTTC. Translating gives CASQLLQGPIVGGYTF.

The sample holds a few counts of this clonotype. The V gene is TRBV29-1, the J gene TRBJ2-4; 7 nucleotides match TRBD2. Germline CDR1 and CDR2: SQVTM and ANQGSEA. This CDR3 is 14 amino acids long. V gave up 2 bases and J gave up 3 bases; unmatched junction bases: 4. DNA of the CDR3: TGCAGCGTTGAAACGGGGGAGGGCAAAAACATTCAGTACTTC. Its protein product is CSVETGEGKNIQYF.